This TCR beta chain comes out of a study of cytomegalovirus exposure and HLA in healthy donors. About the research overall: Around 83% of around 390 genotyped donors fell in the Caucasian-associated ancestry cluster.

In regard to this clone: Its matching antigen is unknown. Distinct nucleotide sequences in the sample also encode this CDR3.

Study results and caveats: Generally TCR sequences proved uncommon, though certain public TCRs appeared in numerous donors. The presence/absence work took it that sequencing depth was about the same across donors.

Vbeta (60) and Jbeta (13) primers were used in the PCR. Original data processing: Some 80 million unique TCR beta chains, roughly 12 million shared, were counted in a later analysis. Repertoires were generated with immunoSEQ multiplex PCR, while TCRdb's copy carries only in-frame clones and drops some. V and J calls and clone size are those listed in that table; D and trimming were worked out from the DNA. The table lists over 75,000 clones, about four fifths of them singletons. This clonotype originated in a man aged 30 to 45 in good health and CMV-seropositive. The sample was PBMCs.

The CDR3 DNA is TGTGCCAGCAGCTTAGCAGGTCTAGCGGGCGCCTACGAGCAGTACTTC. It yields the protein CASSLAGLAGAYEQYF. This chain connects TRBV7-8 to TRBJ2-7, with TRBD2 matching 8 bases. In germline, CDR1 is SGHVS, CDR2 FQNEAQ. The CDR3 spans 16 residues. V gave up 0 bases and J gave up 2 bases; unmatched junction bases: 6.